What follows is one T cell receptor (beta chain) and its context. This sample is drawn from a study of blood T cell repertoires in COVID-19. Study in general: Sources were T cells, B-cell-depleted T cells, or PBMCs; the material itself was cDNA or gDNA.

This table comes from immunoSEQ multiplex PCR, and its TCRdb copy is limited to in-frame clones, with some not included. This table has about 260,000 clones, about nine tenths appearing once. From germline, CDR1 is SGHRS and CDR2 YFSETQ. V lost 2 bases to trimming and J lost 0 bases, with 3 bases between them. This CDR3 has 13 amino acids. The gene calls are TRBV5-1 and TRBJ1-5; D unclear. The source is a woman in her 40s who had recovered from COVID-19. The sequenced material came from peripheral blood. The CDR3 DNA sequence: TGCGCCAGCAGCTTCGGTAGCAATCAGCCCCAGCATTTT. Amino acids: CASSFGSNQPQHF.